This T cell receptor (beta chain) derives from a study of OX40 agonist ivuxolimab in advanced cancers. Concerning the study at large: Ivuxolimab was a fully human IgG2 agonistic monoclonal antibody targeting the costimulatory receptor OX40 (CD134). Intravenous ivuxolimab was administered to patients every 2 weeks at six dose levels: 0.01, 0.1, 0.3, 1.5, 3 and 10 mg/kg. Of the 52 patients in dose escalation, about 19 had hepatocellular carcinoma, around 15 had melanoma, 9 had renal cell carcinoma and 9 had head and neck cancer. In the dose-escalation cohort, 82.7% of patients were male, and the mean age was roughly 60 years with a range of roughly 23 to 79. Prior anti-PD-1, anti-PD-L1 or anti-CTLA-4 therapy was permitted, and checkpoint inhibitors had been received by approximately 39% of dose-escalation patients. Partial responses were achieved by three dose-escalation patients, of whom one had hepatocellular carcinoma and two had cutaneous melanoma. Peripheral TCRbeta sequencing aimed to test whether ivuxolimab altered TCR sequence diversity and caused clonal T-cell expansion. The paper reports the monotherapy dose-escalation portion (N of about 51 patients) of the phase I ivuxolimab trial.

Looking up the germline V gene (reference sequence) yields CDR1 GTSNPN and CDR2 SVGIG. The CDR3, from cysteine to phenylalanine, totals 13 residues. Here the CDR3 DNA is all that survives: 39 bases in frame from base 1. V was cut back by 5 bases and J by 0 bases, leaving a gap of 9 bases between them. Results and caveats for the whole study, not just this receptor: Low levels of normalized T-cell clonal expansion were also seen in some nonresponding patients. At doses of 0.1 to 3.0 mg/kg, clonal expansion of both CD4+ and CD8+ blood T cells was observed from baseline to week 6. In the 0.1-3.0 mg/kg groups, partial responders were among the patients with the lowest normalized peripheral clonal expansion, particularly in CD8+ T cells. Which antigens the clonally expanded peripheral T cells were specific for was not determined. After ivuxolimab, more expanded clones were found on average in CD8+ T cells than in CD4+ T cells.

Patients with autoimmune disease history or receiving systemic immunosuppression were excluded from the trial. Peripheral blood for TCR sequencing was drawn from every dose cohort at baseline, at cycle 4 day 1 and at cycle 7 day 1. The samples were taken from a phase I, first-in-human, multicenter, open-label dose-escalation trial of ivuxolimab. Adults with locally advanced or metastatic head and neck squamous cell, hepatocellular, melanoma or renal cell carcinoma were enrolled in the trial. CD4+ and CD8+ T cells were sorted separately from peripheral blood before TCR sequencing. To sequence the TCRbeta CDR3 region, genomic DNA was isolated from the sorted cells. TCRbeta CDR3 regions were sequenced using the immunoSEQ Assay. Held by TCRdb, this immuneACCESS table contains in-frame sequences only and omits some clones. Under half of the omission traces to an unresolved V gene where checked; the cause of the rest is unknown. A total of about 89,000 clones appear in this sample, 70% to 90% of them only once. 0.25% to 0.35% of the sample comes from the top ten.

As to this clone: It lacks a known antigen. Per-nucleotide qualities are absent, and no much larger clonotype sits a single base away.

The receptor's source is an adult with an advanced solid tumor such as melanoma, head and neck, liver or kidney cancer. This chain is built from TRBV30 and TRBJ2-3, with the D gene not clear enough to name. The sequenced sample was CD4+ or CD8+ T cells sorted from blood, obtained in a trial of the OX40 agonist ivuxolimab. The CDR3 protein: CAWRLLSTDTQYF. The DNA sequence is as follows: TGTGCCTGGCGACTCTTAAGCACAGATACGCAGTATTTT.